These 4 T cell receptor beta chains share one sample of origin, sequenced in a study of T-cell memory formation after mild COVID-19. TCRdb itself ran the 5' RACE reads through MiXCR, one entry per CDR3 protein. Of around 370,000 distinct CDR3 sequences in the sample, about 21% were seen once. The sequenced sample was PBMCs or a T cell subset sorted from them (not recorded which). The receptors come from an adult woman who had mild COVID-19 (a few samples of this study predate the infection). Cell type and time point are not known.

The chain couples TRBV6-1 to TRBJ2-1; 14 bases fit TRBD2. J lost 4 bases, V lost 4 bases, and 9 bases had no gene match. Germline V gene lookup returns CDR1 MNHNS and CDR2 SASEGT. The CDR3 covers 18 residues. This chain's CDR3 is CASSVNPGLAGAYNEQFF. The CDR3 coding sequence is TGTGCCAGCAGTGTCAACCCGGGACTAGCGGGAGCTTACAATGAGCAGTTCTTC.

The chain links TRBV7-9 to TRBJ1-2; D not resolved. Germline V CDR1 and CDR2: SEHNR, FQNEAQ (reference sequence). This CDR3 region has 15 residues. Trimming cost V 1 base and J 3 bases, with 12 bases left between them. Here the CDR3 DNA reads TGTGCCAGCAGCTTAGGGAGGTGGGATGACTATGGCTACACCTTC. Its translation: CASSLGRWDDYGYTF.

This clonotype appeared many times. V is TRBV19 and J is TRBJ2-7; D unresolved. This CDR3 has 15 amino acids. Trimming cost V 3 bases and J 4 bases, with 16 bases left between them. The germline CDR1 and CDR2 sequences are LNHDA and SQIVND (reference sequence). DNA for the CDR3: TGTGCCAGTAGTATGTCGGGTTGGGATATGTACGAGCAGTACTTC. Translating gives CASSMSGWDMYEQYF.

This clonotype was seen a handful of times. CDR3 amino acids: CASSHRTSGGSYNEQFF. CDR3 sequence (DNA): TGTGCCAGCAGCCACAGGACTAGCGGGGGCTCCTACAATGAGCAGTTCTTC. J is TRBJ2-1 and V is TRBV12-3 or TRBV12-4; 13 bases line up with TRBD2. This CDR3 is built from 17 residues. V lost 6 bases, J lost 0 bases, and 5 bases stayed unmatched.